This is a list of T cell receptor beta chains from one sample in a study of blood T cell repertoires in COVID-19. Clones were read by immunoSEQ multiplex PCR, and TCRdb kept only the in-frame ones, dropping some. Here the sample spans about 130,000 clones, about 70% being singletons. The specimen was peripheral blood. These receptors all stem from a man between 60 and 70 years old with acute or convalescent COVID-19. CDR3s include the opening cysteine and the closing phenylalanine or tryptophan. Each record gives: CDR3 length, J gene, D gene, V gene, CDR3 protein. D genes are given only for firm matches.

cdr3_length: 17
j_call: TRBJ2-1
d_call: TRBD2
v_call: TRBV12-5
cdr3_aa: CASGLGGTSGRAHEQFF

cdr3_length: 15
j_call: TRBJ2-1
d_call: TRBD2
v_call: TRBV7-3
cdr3_aa: CASSLGLAGGDEQFF

cdr3_length: 14
j_call: TRBJ2-7
d_call: NA
v_call: TRBV6-5
cdr3_aa: CASSYLQGTYEQYF

cdr3_length: 13
j_call: TRBJ2-7
d_call: NA
v_call: TRBV6-1
cdr3_aa: CASSDRAGDEQYF

cdr3_length: 16
j_call: TRBJ2-1
d_call: TRBD2
v_call: TRBV7-2
cdr3_aa: CASSLGPSGWSFEQFF

cdr3_length: 15
j_call: TRBJ1-2
d_call: TRBD1
v_call: TRBV6-5
cdr3_aa: CASTATTGGFDGYTF

cdr3_length: 13
j_call: TRBJ1-2
d_call: NA
v_call: TRBV19
cdr3_aa: CATLDLGGNGYTF

cdr3_length: 15
j_call: TRBJ1-5
d_call: NA
v_call: TRBV7-9
cdr3_aa: CASSLAGGSNQPQHF

cdr3_length: 14
j_call: TRBJ1-4
d_call: NA
v_call: TRBV2
cdr3_aa: CASSQQGNNEKLFF

cdr3_length: 11
j_call: TRBJ2-7
d_call: NA
v_call: TRBV19
cdr3_aa: CATRQTYEQYF

cdr3_length: 12
j_call: TRBJ2-5
d_call: NA
v_call: TRBV11-2
cdr3_aa: CASSVFQETQYF

cdr3_length: 14
j_call: TRBJ2-7
d_call: TRBD2
v_call: TRBV9
cdr3_aa: CASSLAGATYEQYF

cdr3_length: 13
j_call: TRBJ1-4
d_call: NA
v_call: TRBV5-6
cdr3_aa: CASSRDINGKLFF

cdr3_length: 15
j_call: TRBJ2-6
d_call: NA
v_call: TRBV7-6
cdr3_aa: CASSLDRTGANVLTF

cdr3_length: 14
j_call: TRBJ1-2
d_call: NA
v_call: TRBV30
cdr3_aa: CAWGNRVTNYGYTF

cdr3_length: 15
j_call: TRBJ1-2
d_call: TRBD1
v_call: TRBV10-1
cdr3_aa: CASIQGKKFNYGYTF

cdr3_length: 12
j_call: TRBJ1-1
d_call: NA
v_call: TRBV5-1
cdr3_aa: CASSLSDTEAFF

cdr3_length: 13
j_call: TRBJ1-1
d_call: NA
v_call: TRBV7-6
cdr3_aa: CASSSTGTTEAFF

cdr3_length: 14
j_call: TRBJ2-2
d_call: NA
v_call: TRBV7-9
cdr3_aa: CASSSGQNTGELFF

cdr3_length: 17
j_call: TRBJ1-5
d_call: NA
v_call: TRBV6-6
cdr3_aa: CASSPRGRGDGNQPQHF